Shown below are 30 T cell receptor beta chains from a single sample sequenced in a study of blood T cell repertoires in COVID-19. TCRdb's copy holds only in-frame clones and misses some; the assay was immunoSEQ multiplex PCR. The repertoire includes fewer than 200,000 clones, roughly nine tenths of them detected once, and less than 25% sits in the top ten. Sequences were obtained from peripheral blood. All receptors derive from a man in his 70s with active or convalescent COVID-19.

The V call is TRBV28, the J call TRBJ1-5; unclear D gene. This CDR3 comprises 14 residues. V was shortened by 7 bases and J by 2 bases, with 12 bases between the two germline ends. Germline CDR1 MDHEN, CDR2 SYDVKM. CDR3 DNA sequence: TGTGCCAGCACCCAACCGAGGGGCAATCAGCCCCAGCATTTT. Translation: CASTQPRGNQPQHF.

This chain uses TRBV28 with TRBJ2-7; 12 bases fit TRBD1. V lost 1 base, J lost 5 bases, and 6 bases stayed unmatched. Germline V lookup: CDR1 MDHEN, CDR2 SYDVKM. The CDR3 is 16 amino acids. The CDR3 DNA follows: TGTGCCAGCAGTTTATCCTCCGGGACAGGGGGCCACGAGCAGTACTTC. This gives the protein CASSLSSGTGGHEQYF.

The chain uses TRBV5-4 and TRBJ2-1; no clear D gene. The germline V gene has CDR1 SGHNT and CDR2 YYREEE (reference sequence). The CDR3 is 14 residues long. Trimming pared 2 bases from V and 2 bases from J, leaving 8 bases between. This CDR3 reads CASSFELPYNEQFF. The CDR3 DNA follows: TGTGCCAGCAGCTTCGAACTCCCCTACAATGAGCAGTTCTTC.

A single count supports this clone. This same CDR3 is encoded by further DNA sequences in the sample. The rearrangement joins TRBV27 to TRBJ1-6; D is undetermined. Germline V gives CDR1 MNHEY, CDR2 SMNVEV (reference sequence). Deletions cut 6 bases from V and 0 bases from J, with 6 bases between. The CDR3 sequence is 14 residues long. The CDR3 sequence is CASSGSSYNSPLHF. The CDR3 DNA reads TGTGCCAGCAGCGGGAGCTCCTATAATTCACCCCTCCACTTT.

The gene calls are TRBV23-1 and TRBJ1-1; D perhaps matches TRBD1 (6 bases). TRBV23-1 is an open reading frame, and its role is uncertain. The CDR3 consists of 15 residues. V lost 6 bases and J lost 0, with 14 bases in between. The CDR3 loop is CASSLDRVMNTEAFF. CDR3 sequence (DNA): TGCGCCAGCAGCCTGGACAGAGTCATGAACACTGAAGCTTTCTTT.

At least ten counts were recorded for this clone. This rearrangement joins TRBV28 to TRBJ1-4, with D perhaps matching TRBD1 (5 bases). Germline V CDR1 and CDR2: MDHEN, SYDVKM. This CDR3 contains 16 residues. V was shortened by 5 bases and J by 4 bases, with 17 bases between the two germline ends. The CDR3 here is CASSPPEEGLNEKLFF. DNA of the CDR3: TGTGCCAGCAGTCCCCCAGAGGAGGGACTTAATGAAAAACTGTTTTTT. Using reference TRBV28 and TRBJ1-4 for the parts outside the CDR3, the full variable domain is DVKVTQSSRYLVKRTGEKVFLECVQDMDHENMFWYRQDPGLGLRLIYFSYDVKMKEKGDIPEGYSVSREKKERFSLILESASTNQTSMYLCASSPPEEGLNEKLFFGSGTQLSVL.

V usage is TRBV5-4 and J usage is TRBJ1-1, with TRBD1 matching over 8 bases. Germline V CDR1 and CDR2: SGHNT, YYREEE (reference sequence). The CDR3 covers 15 residues. With V trimmed by 0 bases and J by 4 bases, 5 bases remained unmatched. The CDR3 is CASSLAGGFGTEAFF. The CDR3 DNA sequence: TGTGCCAGCAGCTTGGCAGGGGGCTTCGGCACTGAAGCTTTCTTT.

This clone was seen just once. The rearrangement uses TRBV11-2 and TRBJ1-3, with D hard to call. The V end lost 5 bases, the J end lost 0 bases, and 14 bases lay between the germline ends. The CDR3 is made up of 16 amino acids. Germline V gene sequence: CDR1 SGHAT, CDR2 FQNNGV. CDR3 nucleotide sequence: TGTGCCAGCAGCACCTCTGACACTAGCTCTGGAAACACCATATATTTT. Encoded protein: CASSTSDTSSGNTIYF.

The chain links TRBV15 to TRBJ2-4; 8 bases align to TRBD2. Germline V gene sequence: CDR1 LNHNV, CDR2 YYDKDF (reference sequence). The CDR3 has 16 amino acids. J gave up 1 base and V 3 bases, and 5 bases lay outside the gene matches. DNA of the CDR3: TGTGCCACCAGCAGCTTACAGCGGGGGGCCAAAAACATTCAGTACTTC. It yields the protein CATSSLQRGAKNIQYF. Using reference TRBV15 and TRBJ2-4 for the parts outside the CDR3, the full variable domain is DAMVIQNPRYQVTQFGKPVTLSCSQTLNHNVMYWYQQKSSQAPKLLFHYYDKDFNNEADTPDNFQSRRPNTSFCFLDIRSPGLGDTAMYLCATSSLQRGAKNIQYFGAGTRLSVL.

This chain uses TRBV6-1 with TRBJ2-2; D remains ambiguous. V lost 1 base and J 5 bases, leaving 5 bases between the germline ends. The length of the CDR3 is 13 residues. Germline V gene data show CDR1 as MNHNS and CDR2 as SASEGT. The CDR3 DNA sequence: TGTGCCAGCAGTGAAGTTGCGACCGGGGAGCTGTTTTTT. This translates into CASSEVATGELFF.

The rearrangement links TRBV5-4 to TRBJ2-3; 8 positions agree with TRBD2. Germline trimming cut 4 bases from V and 4 bases from J; bases unmatched to any gene: 14. The CDR3 covers 17 residues. The V gene's germline CDR1 is SGHNT and CDR2 YYREEE (reference sequence). CDR3 in DNA: TGTGCCAGCAGCCTGGGGGGTCGCGGGAGGATCTCAGATACGCAGTATTTT. It yields the protein CASSLGGRGRISDTQYF.

This clone was seen more than once but under ten times. The V and J genes are TRBV29-1 and TRBJ2-3, with 10 bases lining up with TRBD2. With 4 bases clipped from V and 4 bases from J, the junction kept 5 bases outside the gene matches. The CDR3 length is 14 residues. CDR1 is SQVTM and CDR2 is ANQGSEA in the germline V gene. The CDR3 region is CSVAPSGSADTQYF. Written as DNA, the CDR3 is TGCAGCGTTGCTCCTAGCGGGAGTGCAGATACGCAGTATTTT.

This chain links TRBV7-8 with TRBJ2-1; 12 bases agree with TRBD2. Per germline, CDR1 SGHVS and CDR2 FQNEAQ. This CDR3 is 16 amino acids long. V shed 3 bases, J shed 4 bases, and the junction held 4 bases outside the gene matches. The CDR3 spells CASSFRTSGVYNEQFF. CDR3 DNA: TGTGCCAGCAGCTTTCGGACTAGCGGGGTTTACAATGAGCAGTTCTTC.

This rearrangement joins TRBV19 to TRBJ1-5, with D possibly TRBD1 on 6 matching bases. Trimming removed 5 bases at V and 2 bases at J, with 10 bases between. Germline V gives CDR1 LNHDA, CDR2 SQIVND (reference sequence). The CDR3 extends over 14 amino acids. The CDR3 region is CASSPRTGNQPQHF. CDR3 coding DNA: TGTGCCAGTAGTCCCCGGACAGGCAATCAGCCCCAGCATTTT.

The J gene is TRBJ2-1, the V gene TRBV7-9; 8 bases match TRBD1. Germline CDR1 SEHNR, CDR2 FQNEAQ (reference sequence). The CDR3 loop spans 17 amino acids. Germline trimming cut 2 bases from V and 0 bases from J; bases unmatched to any gene: 6. In DNA, the CDR3 is TGTGCCAGCAGCTTATCCCCGGGACAGGACTCCTACAATGAGCAGTTCTTC. Protein: CASSLSPGQDSYNEQFF.

The chain carries TRBV28 and TRBJ1-5; 9 bases align to TRBD1. V was clipped by 5 bases and J by 0 bases; unmatched bases: 8. Looked up from germline, CDR1 is MDHEN and CDR2 is SYDVKM. The length of the CDR3 is 17 residues. The CDR3, as DNA: TGTGCCAGCAGTCCCTCTGGACAGGGGTTTAGCAATCAGCCCCAGCATTTT. Translation gives CASSPSGQGFSNQPQHF.

The V and J genes are TRBV12-3 or TRBV12-4 and TRBJ1-1; 11 nucleotides align to TRBD1. The CDR3 is 13 amino acids. V trimming: 7 bases; J trimming: 9 bases; junction bases outside the gene matches: 7. Here the CDR3 DNA reads TGTGCCAGCATCCGGGACAGGGGGTCTAAAGCTTTCTTT. As protein: CASIRDRGSKAFF.

This clone was seen a single time. The CDR3 loop reads CASSNWPRYEQYF. CDR3 nucleotides: TGTGCCAGCAGCAATTGGCCGAGGTACGAGCAGTACTTC. The genes are TRBV21-1 and TRBJ2-7; the table's D call of TRBD2 was not tested on the DNA. TRBV21-1 represents a pseudogene. The CDR3 has 13 residues.

The DNA of the CDR3 is TGTGCCAGCTCACCGGTTAAACTAGCGGGAGCCCACCAAGAGACCCAGTACTTC. It codes for CASSPVKLAGAHQETQYF. The J gene is TRBJ2-5, the V gene TRBV18, with TRBD2 identical over 11 bases. V shed 3 bases, J shed 0 bases, and the junction held 9 bases outside the gene matches. The V gene's germline CDR1 is KGHSH and CDR2 LQKENI. The length of the CDR3 is 18 residues.

The table lists this clone with a count of one. The chain couples TRBV27 to TRBJ1-1; D gene unclear. V was trimmed by 6 bases and J by 1 base, leaving 9 bases between them. CDR1 and CDR2 (germline): MNHEY, SMNVEV (reference sequence). The CDR3 is 13 residues long. Written as DNA, the CDR3 is TGTGCCAGCAGCTGGTCAGGGAACACTGAAGCTTTCTTT. As protein: CASSWSGNTEAFF.

With respect to this clone: Other nucleotide sequences from this sample produce the same CDR3. V is TRBV12-5 and J is TRBJ1-3; weak D call: TRBD1 (6 bases). The CDR3 spans 14 residues. Trimming pared 6 bases from V and 0 bases from J, leaving 9 bases between. CDR1 LGHNT and CDR2 FRNRAP come from the germline V gene. The CDR3 loop reads CASGSDSSGNTIYF. Written as DNA, the CDR3 is TGTGCTAGTGGGTCGGACAGCTCTGGAAACACCATATATTTT.

The gene calls are TRBV30 and TRBJ1-4; weak D call: TRBD1 (6 bases). The germline gives CDR1 GTSNPN, CDR2 SVGIG (reference sequence). V was trimmed by 2 bases and J by 7 bases, leaving 20 bases between them. There are 16 residues in the CDR3. The CDR3 DNA reads TGTGCCTGGAGTCCAACCACGCGGGGGGCGTTTGAAAAACTGTTTTTT. Its protein product is CAWSPTTRGAFEKLFF. Using reference TRBV30 and TRBJ1-4 for the parts outside the CDR3, the full variable domain is SQTIHQWPATLVQPVGSPLSLECTVEGTSNPNLYWYRQAAGRGLQLLFYSVGIGQISSEVPQNLSASRPQDRQFILSSKKLLLSDSGFYLCAWSPTTRGAFEKLFFGSGTQLSVL.

This clone was counted only a few times. V usage is TRBV6-5 and J usage is TRBJ1-6; D might be TRBD1 (5 bases). CDR1 and CDR2 (germline): MNHEY, SVGAGI. V dropped 7 bases and J dropped 7 bases, with 11 bases sitting between them. This CDR3 has 13 amino acids. The CDR3 loop is CASTDSKNSPLHF. The CDR3 nucleotides read TGTGCCAGCACCGACAGTAAGAATTCACCCCTCCACTTT.

This clone was seen only once. The gene calls are TRBV29-1 and TRBJ1-1, with 11 positions matching TRBD1. Looked up from germline, CDR1 is SQVTM and CDR2 is ANQGSEA. Trimming cost V 4 bases and J 5 bases; bases outside gene matches: 6. The CDR3 is 14 residues long. CDR3 DNA sequence: TGCAGCGTTGGGACAGGGGGCGAGTATACTGAAGCTTTCTTT. Amino acid sequence: CSVGTGGEYTEAFF.

The V gene is TRBV29-1, the J gene TRBJ2-3, with D possibly being TRBD2 (6 bases). Germline CDR1 reads SQVTM; CDR2 reads ANQGSEA. V was cut by 4 bases and J by 2 bases, with 16 bases left in between. The CDR3 is 15 residues long. The CDR3 sequence is CSVGGRLGTTDTQYF. In DNA, the CDR3 is TGCAGCGTTGGAGGGAGACTAGGGACCACAGATACGCAGTATTTT.

The table lists this clone with a few counts. This sequence joins TRBV5-1 and TRBJ2-5; 12 bases are a match to TRBD2. The germline V gene encodes CDR1 SGHRS and CDR2 YFSETQ. Trimming cost V 4 bases and J 5 bases; bases outside gene matches: 6. CDR3 length: 15 residues. This chain's CDR3 is CASSLWTSGEETQYF. DNA of the CDR3: TGCGCCAGCAGCCTATGGACTAGCGGGGAGGAGACCCAGTACTTC. The complete variable domain, with remaining parts taken from reference TRBV5-1 and TRBJ2-5, reads KAGVTQTPRYLIKTRGQQVTLSCSPISGHRSVSWYQQTPGQGLQFLFEYFSETQRNKGNFPGRFSGRQFSNSRSEMNVSTLELGDSALYLCASSLWTSGEETQYFGPGTRLLVL.

The V gene is TRBV4-1, the J gene TRBJ2-3; 8 bases are a match to TRBD2. This CDR3 is 16 amino acids long. V trimming: 6 bases; J trimming: 2 bases; junction bases outside the gene matches: 10. Germline CDR1 is MGHRA and CDR2 is YSYEKL. In nucleotides, the CDR3 is TGCGCCAGCAGACCCAGCGGGAGCGCTATCACAGATACGCAGTATTTT. Translation: CASRPSGSAITDTQYF.

The chain has TRBV7-8 and TRBJ1-5, with 8 bases matching TRBD1. The germline CDR1 and CDR2 sequences are SGHVS and FQNEAQ. Losses at the gene ends were 5 bases for V and 2 bases for J; bases not matched to a gene: 5. This CDR3 has 15 amino acids. The CDR3 coding sequence is TGTGCCAGCAGCGAGCAGGGGGCCCGCAATCAGCCCCAGCATTTT. The encoded protein is CASSEQGARNQPQHF. The full variable domain, its missing parts supplied by reference TRBV7-8 and TRBJ1-5, is GAGVSQSPRYKVAKRGQDVALRCDPISGHVSLFWYQQALGQGPEFLTYFQNEAQLDKSGLPSDRFFAERPEGSVSTLKIQRTQQEDSAVYLCASSEQGARNQPQHFGDGTRLSIL.

The DNA of the CDR3 is TGCGCCAGCAGCCAAGATCCCCGGAACACCATATATTTT. Translation: CASSQDPRNTIYF. The chain uses TRBV4-3 and TRBJ1-3; D not resolved. The length of the CDR3 is 13 residues. V shed 0 bases and J shed 7 bases, with 7 bases lying between them. Germline V gene lookup returns CDR1 LGHNA and CDR2 YSLEER.

The chain employs TRBV7-6 and TRBJ2-7, with D possibly being TRBD1 (5 bases). Trimming shortened V by 2 bases and J by 6 bases, and 8 bases separated the two germline ends. Germline CDR1 reads SGHVS; CDR2 reads FNYEAQ. The CDR3 length is 12 residues. CDR3 nucleotide sequence: TGTGCCAGCAGCTTACTTAGGGGCGAGCAGTACTTC. Amino acid sequence: CASSLLRGEQYF.